One TCR beta chain is described in this entry. Its antigen remains unidentified. This sample was taken from a study of blood T cells in healthy people across ages. Whole-study findings and limits: CMV status of donors was unknown, possibly confounding expanded clonotype changes. Naive T cell percentage strongly correlated with TCR beta diversity.

Primed by a sample-barcoded 5' primer and a J-beta primer mix, a second PCR proceeded for about 7 to 12 cycles. The template-switch adaptor was a 5' adaptor with 12 random nucleotides. It tagged each cDNA molecule. TCRdb re-called the 5' RACE reads through MiXCR, storing one row per CDR3 protein. The table has around 1,000,000 distinct CDR3 sequences, approximately 38% seen once. Germline CDR1 and CDR2: SGHRS and YFSETQ. Between the trimmed V and J ends, which lost 7 bases and 2 bases, there was a span of 15 bases. The CDR3 spans 14 residues. The sample comprised blood. The rearrangement joins TRBV5-1 to TRBJ1-2; no reliable D call. The origin of this receptor is a man in his late teens or twenties in good health. The CDR3 DNA is TGCGCCAGCCCCGAAGTCCTACCGAACTATGGCTACACCTTC. Its translation is CASPEVLPNYGYTF.